These T cell receptor beta chains were read from a single sample in a study of T cell repertoires in cytomegalovirus infection. TCRdb called the reads again in MiXCR, with one record for every CDR3 protein. This sample has around 490,000 distinct CDR3 sequences, with around 27% found just once. The source material was PBMCs. These TCRs come from a human donor in good health (CMV status not recorded). Some clones in this sample may be carry-over from other donors' samples. CDR3s include the opening cysteine and the closing phenylalanine or tryptophan. D genes are given only for firm matches. Rows may omit the clone size; those that give it use once, few, many or a size class.

size	D	V	J	DNA	CDR3
few	TRBD2	TRBV2	TRBJ2-5	TGTGCCAGCCCGAGGAGGATTGGACTAGCGGAAGAGACCCAGTACTTC	CASPRRIGLAEETQYF
NA	NA	TRBV25-1	TRBJ1-5	TGTGCCAGCAGCTCGAGACGGGGTGGTCAGCCCCAGCATTTT	CASSSRRGGQPQHF
NA	TRBD2	TRBV20-1	TRBJ2-1	TGCAGTGCTAGAGGAGGCGGGGGGCTGTTATTCTTC	CSARGGGGLLFF
many	TRBD1	TRBV12-3/TRBV12-4	TRBJ2-2	TGTGCCAGCAGTCCAGGGACAGGAGGGACCGGGGAGCTGTTTTTT	CASSPGTGGTGELFF
NA	NA	TRBV9	TRBJ2-5	TGTGCCAGCAGCGCGACGACAGGAGAGTACCAAGAGACCCAGTACTTC	CASSATTGEYQETQYF
many	TRBD1	TRBV7-2	TRBJ1-2	TGTGCCAGCAGCTTAAGGACAGGGGAAAACTATGGCTACACCTTC	CASSLRTGENYGYTF
NA	NA	TRBV29-1	TRBJ1-1	TGCAGCGTCAGAATGGTGAACACTGAAGCTTTCTTT	CSVRMVNTEAFF
NA	NA	TRBV7-4	TRBJ2-7	TGTGCCAGCGGCGAGCAGTACTTC	CASGEQYF
NA	NA	TRBV30	TRBJ1-2	TGTGCCTCCACGACAGCTAAGGACTATGGCTACACCTTC	CASTTAKDYGYTF
NA	TRBD2	TRBV29-1	TRBJ2-3	TGCAGCGTTGATCCTAGCGGGAGTGGGAATACGCAGTATTTT	CSVDPSGSGNTQYF
many	TRBD1	TRBV7-2	TRBJ1-1	TGTGCCAGCAGCACGACAGGGAGGGACACTGAAGCTTTCTTT	CASSTTGRDTEAFF
few	NA	TRBV27	TRBJ2-5	TGTGCCAGCAGTCCCTCAGGGAATCAAGAGACCCAGTACTTC	CASSPSGNQETQYF
NA	TRBD2	TRBV20-1	TRBJ2-1	TGCAGTGCAAAGGGACTAGCGGGACGCAATGAGCAGTTCTTC	CSAKGLAGRNEQFF
many	TRBD2	TRBV7-2	TRBJ2-3	TGTGCCAGCAGCGTACTAGCGGGGACAAACCTGGGAGATACGCAGTATTTT	CASSVLAGTNLGDTQYF
few	NA	TRBV11-3	TRBJ2-5	TGTGCCAGCAGCTCCCCTTCATTTTCCGATCAAGAGACCCAGTACTTC	CASSSPSFSDQETQYF
few	NA	TRBV19	TRBJ2-1	TGTGCCAGTAGTATAAGACAAAATGAGCAGTTCTTC	CASSIRQNEQFF
NA	NA	TRBV6-8	TRBJ2-6	TGTGCCAGCAGTTACCAGGGACGGGCGAAATCTGGGGCCAACGTCCTGACTTTC	CASSYQGRAKSGANVLTF
NA	TRBD2	TRBV12-3/TRBV12-4	TRBJ2-5	TGTGCCAGCAGCTCCGGGACTAGCGGGAGGGCGGCTTTACGGACCCAGTACTTC	CASSSGTSGRAALRTQYF
NA	NA	TRBV20-1	TRBJ2-5	TGCAGTGCCAGTCGCGACACAGAGACCCAGTACTTC	CSASRDTETQYF
many	TRBD2	TRBV7-6	TRBJ2-1	TGTGCCAGCAGCTCCGTGCGGACTAGCGGGAGAAATGAGCAGTTCTTC	CASSSVRTSGRNEQFF
few	NA	TRBV7-9	TRBJ1-3	TGTGCCAGCCGAATAGGGGTCGGAAACACCATATATTTT	CASRIGVGNTIYF
NA	TRBD2	TRBV6-2/TRBV6-3	TRBJ2-4	TGTGCCAGCAGCTTTGCGGGAGTGGACATTCAGTACTTC	CASSFAGVDIQYF
few	NA	TRBV19	TRBJ1-1	TGTGCCAGTAGTAAGTCAGGACAACTCACTGAAGCTTTCTTT	CASSKSGQLTEAFF
few	NA	TRBV20-1	TRBJ1-5	TGCAGTGCCCGACAGGCGTATAGCAATCAGCCCCAGCATTTT	CSARQAYSNQPQHF
NA	NA	TRBV24-1	TRBJ2-1	TGTGCCACCAGTGAGTATTGGGGTGAGCAGTTCTTC	CATSEYWGEQFF
few	NA	TRBV7-8	TRBJ2-7	TGTGCCAGCAGCTTACTGACTCGGACAGACACCTACGAGCAGTACTTC	CASSLLTRTDTYEQYF
NA	NA	TRBV7-2	TRBJ1-1	TGTGCCAGCAGCTTAGGACTTTTACAGCCTGAAGCTTTCTTT	CASSLGLLQPEAFF
few	NA	TRBV6-2/TRBV6-3	TRBJ2-5	TGTGCCAGCGGAAGACAAGGGTTTTCGGAGACCCAGTACTTC	CASGRQGFSETQYF
many	NA	TRBV7-9	TRBJ1-5	TGTGCCAGCAGCCCCCGGGACGGTGATCAGCCCCAGCATTTT	CASSPRDGDQPQHF
many	NA	TRBV7-2	TRBJ1-2	TGTGCCAGCAGCTCCCGACTGGGGCCTAACTATGGCTACACCTTC	CASSSRLGPNYGYTF
few	TRBD2	TRBV27	TRBJ2-7	TGTGCCAGCAGTTTCACAGCGGGAGGGCCCTACGAGCAGTACTTC	CASSFTAGGPYEQYF
many	NA	TRBV7-8	TRBJ2-1	TGTGCCAGCAGCCCCAGTAGGCTAGCGTTTAGTGAGCAGTTCTTC	CASSPSRLAFSEQFF
NA	NA	TRBV7-3	TRBJ2-5	TGTGCCAGCAGCTTAAACGGCGGGTGGGAGACCCAGTACTTC	CASSLNGGWETQYF
NA	TRBD2	TRBV7-9	TRBJ2-1	TGTGCCAGCCTGCGGGAGCCCTACAATGAGCAGTTCTTC	CASLREPYNEQFF
NA	NA	TRBV2	TRBJ2-2	TGTGCCAGCAGTGAAACTTCGAACACCGGGGAGCTGTTTTTT	CASSETSNTGELFF
few	NA	TRBV6-2/TRBV6-3	TRBJ1-1	TGTGCCAGCAGAAGGGACAATCCCATGAACACTGAAGCTTTCTTT	CASRRDNPMNTEAFF
many	NA	TRBV7-2	TRBJ2-1	TGTGCCAGCAGCAAGGGCGGAGGGCGCTCCTACAATGAGCAGTTCTTC	CASSKGGGRSYNEQFF
NA	TRBD2	TRBV19	TRBJ2-3	TGTGCCAGTAGTACGGGACTAGCGGGAGATACGCAGTATTTT	CASSTGLAGDTQYF
NA	TRBD2	TRBV7-9	TRBJ2-1	TGTGCCAGCAGTCGGACTAGCCCCCCCTTCTTC	CASSRTSPPFF
many	TRBD2	TRBV7-2	TRBJ2-3	TGTGCCAGCAGCCCCACATGGGAGGGCTCAGATACGCAGTATTTT	CASSPTWEGSDTQYF
NA	NA	TRBV5-1	TRBJ2-5	TGCGCCAGCAGCCCGATGGGGGGGCCCCGAGAGACCCAGTACTTC	CASSPMGGPRETQYF
NA	TRBD2	TRBV5-6	TRBJ2-2	TGTGCCAGCAGCTTCCCAGGGACTACCTTCACCGGGGAGCTGTTTTTT	CASSFPGTTFTGELFF
once	NA	TRBV7-4	TRBJ1-5	TGTGCCAGCAGCCACCAGGACCATCAGCCCCAGCATTTT	CASSHQDHQPQHF
once	TRBD1	TRBV12-5	TRBJ2-2	TGTGCTAGTGGCTCCGACCGGACAGGGGGCTCGAACACCGGGGAGCTGTTTTTT	CASGSDRTGGSNTGELFF
NA	NA	TRBV20-1	TRBJ2-1	TGCAGTGCTAGAAGTCTCCTCTATGAGCAGTTCTTC	CSARSLLYEQFF
few	TRBD2	TRBV7-9	TRBJ2-1	TGTGCCAGCAGCCCGAAGATTTTGGGAAGGAGCGGGGCTTACAATGAGCAGTTCTTC	CASSPKILGRSGAYNEQFF
many	TRBD1	TRBV5-4	TRBJ1-1	TGTGCCAGCAGCCTAGGACAGGGGGTAAGAACTGAAGCTTTCTTT	CASSLGQGVRTEAFF
NA	NA	TRBV2	TRBJ1-6	TGTGCCAGCAGTGAAGAACTCACAGGGCGAGTGGGATCACCCCTCCACTTT	CASSEELTGRVGSPLHF
NA	NA	TRBV20-1	TRBJ2-2	TGCAGTGCTCGGGCGGACGGGAACACCGGGGAGCTGTTTTTT	CSARADGNTGELFF
once	TRBD2	TRBV4-2	TRBJ2-7	TGTGCCAGCAGCCCCATCGGAGGCGGACTAGCGGGAGTTAGCCCCTACGAGCAGTACTTC	CASSPIGGGLAGVSPYEQYF
many	TRBD1	TRBV7-2	TRBJ1-6	TGTGCCAGCAGCCCCCTGACAGGGGGTAATTCACCCCTCCACTTT	CASSPLTGGNSPLHF
NA	NA	TRBV7-9	TRBJ2-5	TGTGCCAGCAGCGTCAAGGGTTTGCGGGAGACCCAGTACTTC	CASSVKGLRETQYF
NA	TRBD2	TRBV20-1	TRBJ2-4	TGCAGTGCCAGCCCACTAGCGGGAGTGACATACATTCAGTACTTC	CSASPLAGVTYIQYF
NA	NA	TRBV7-2	TRBJ2-1	TGTGCCAGCCCCTCTAGCGCACAGAACAATGAGCAGTTCTTC	CASPSSAQNNEQFF
many	NA	TRBV7-2	TRBJ2-2	TGTGCCAGCACCAAGAACCCGGGGCTGAACACCGGGGAGCTGTTTTTT	CASTKNPGLNTGELFF
NA	TRBD1	TRBV6-1	TRBJ2-6	TGTGCTCACGCAGGGAGGCAGGGGGCATTTGGGGCCAACGTCCTGACTTTC	CAHAGRQGAFGANVLTF
many	TRBD1	TRBV7-6	TRBJ2-1	TGTGCCAGCAGCTACCGGGACAGGGTCTACAATGAGCAGTTCTTC	CASSYRDRVYNEQFF